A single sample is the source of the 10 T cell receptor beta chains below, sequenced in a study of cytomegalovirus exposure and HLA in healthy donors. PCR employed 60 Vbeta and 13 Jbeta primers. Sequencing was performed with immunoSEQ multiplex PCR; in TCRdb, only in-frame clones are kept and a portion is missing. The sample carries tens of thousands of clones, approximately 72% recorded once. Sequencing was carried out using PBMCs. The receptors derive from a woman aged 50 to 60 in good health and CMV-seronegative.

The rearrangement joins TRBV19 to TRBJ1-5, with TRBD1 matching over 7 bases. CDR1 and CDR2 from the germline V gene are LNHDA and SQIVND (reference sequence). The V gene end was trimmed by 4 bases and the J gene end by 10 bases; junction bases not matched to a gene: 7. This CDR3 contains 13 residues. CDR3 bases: TGTGCCAGTAGTACCGGGACAGCCCAACCCCAGCATTTT. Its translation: CASSTGTAQPQHF.

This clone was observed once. CDR3 coding DNA: TGTGCCAGCAGTGAGACTAGTCTAGTAGATACGCAGTATTTT. The encoded protein is CASSETSLVDTQYF. The chain uses TRBV6-5 and TRBJ2-3; perhaps TRBD2 as D (6 bases). The germline gives CDR1 MNHEY, CDR2 SVGAGI. V shed 5 bases and J shed 5 bases, with 14 bases lying between them. The CDR3 loop spans 14 amino acids.

The CDR3 DNA reads as TGTGCCAGCAGAGGCGGAGTTAATGAAAAACTGTTTTTT. This sequence encodes CASRGGVNEKLFF. V usage is TRBV5-8 and J usage is TRBJ1-4; D ambiguous. This CDR3 contains 13 residues. V gave up 5 bases and J gave up 4 bases, with 9 bases separating them. Germline V gene lookup returns CDR1 SGHTS and CDR2 YDEGEE.

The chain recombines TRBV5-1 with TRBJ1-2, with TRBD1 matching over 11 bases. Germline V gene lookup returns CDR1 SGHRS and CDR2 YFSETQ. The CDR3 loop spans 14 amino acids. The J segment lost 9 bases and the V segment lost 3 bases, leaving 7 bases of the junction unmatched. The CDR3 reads CASSSGQGATSYTF. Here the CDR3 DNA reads TGCGCCAGCAGCTCAGGACAGGGGGCCACGAGCTACACCTTC.

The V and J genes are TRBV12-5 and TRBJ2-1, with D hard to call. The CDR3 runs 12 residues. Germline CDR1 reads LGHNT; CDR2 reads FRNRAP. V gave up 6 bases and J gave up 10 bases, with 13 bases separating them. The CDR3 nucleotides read TGTGCTAGTGGACCTCGCGCAAACGAGCAGTTCTTC. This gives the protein CASGPRANEQFF.

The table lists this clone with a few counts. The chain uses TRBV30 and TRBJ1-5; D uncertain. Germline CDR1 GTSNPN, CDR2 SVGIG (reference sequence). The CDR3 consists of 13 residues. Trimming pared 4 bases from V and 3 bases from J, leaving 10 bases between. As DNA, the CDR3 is TGTGCCTGGAACGGAGGTATCAATCAGCCCCAGCATTTT. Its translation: CAWNGGINQPQHF.

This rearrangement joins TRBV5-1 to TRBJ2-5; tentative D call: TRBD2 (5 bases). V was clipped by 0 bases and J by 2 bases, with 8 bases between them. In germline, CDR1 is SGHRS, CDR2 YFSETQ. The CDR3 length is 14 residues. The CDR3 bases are TGCGCCAGCAGCTTGGTCAGGACTCAAGAGACCCAGTACTTC. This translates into CASSLVRTQETQYF.

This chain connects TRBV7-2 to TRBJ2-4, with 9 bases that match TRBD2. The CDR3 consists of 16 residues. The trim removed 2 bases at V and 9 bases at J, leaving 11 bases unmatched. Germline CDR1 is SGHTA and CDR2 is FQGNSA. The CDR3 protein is CASSLSMTAGGGIQYF. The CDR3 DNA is TGTGCCAGCAGCTTAAGCATGACTGCGGGGGGGGGCATTCAGTACTTC.

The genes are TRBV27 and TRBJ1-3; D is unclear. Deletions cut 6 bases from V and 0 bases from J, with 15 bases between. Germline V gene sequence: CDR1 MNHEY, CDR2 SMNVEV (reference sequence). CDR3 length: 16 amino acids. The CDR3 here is CASSPGRFVSGNTIYF. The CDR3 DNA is TGTGCCAGCAGCCCTGGCAGGTTCGTCTCTGGAAACACCATATATTTT.

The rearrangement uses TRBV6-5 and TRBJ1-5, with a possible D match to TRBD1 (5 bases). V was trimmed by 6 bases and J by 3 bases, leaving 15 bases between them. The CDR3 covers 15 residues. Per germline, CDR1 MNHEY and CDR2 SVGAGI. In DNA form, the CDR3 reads TGTGCCAGCAGGCCCGGGGGGTACTACAATCAGCCCCAGCATTTT. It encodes CASRPGGYYNQPQHF.